This T cell receptor (beta chain) was sequenced during a study of cytomegalovirus exposure and HLA in healthy donors. Study-wide background: Sequencing of about 200 million T cells in an earlier analysis found about 120 million unique TCR beta sequences.

PCR was performed using 60 Vbeta and 13 Jbeta primers. Using immunoSEQ multiplex PCR, the repertoire was profiled, and TCRdb retains in-frame clones only, with some absent. The sample yields 120,000 to 150,000 clones, about 64% seen once. Germline-derived CDR1 and CDR2 are SGHNT and YENEEA. The CDR3 loop spans 15 amino acids. V was pared by 5 bases and J by 4 bases, with 8 bases of the junction left unmatched. Sequences were obtained from PBMCs. This clonotype was obtained from a young woman in good health and CMV-seropositive. The gene calls are TRBV11-3 and TRBJ2-1, with 7 bases matching TRBD2. The CDR3 spells CASSDTGGSYNEQFF. CDR3 bases: TGTGCCAGCAGCGATACGGGGGGATCATACAATGAGCAGTTCTTC.